These T cell receptor beta chains were read from a single sample in a study of blood T cell repertoires in COVID-19. Using immunoSEQ multiplex PCR, the repertoire was profiled, and TCRdb retains in-frame clones only, with some absent. The table has approximately 160,000 clones, 90% seen once. The sample taken for sequencing was peripheral blood. All receptors come from a man between 60 and 75 years old with active or convalescent COVID-19. Each CDR3 is given with its conserved first and last residue. A D gene is named only where the DNA matches it firmly. Rows give clone size only sometimes, using once, few, many, or a class for an expanded clone.

clone size: -
J gene: TRBJ2-5
V gene: TRBV5-1
D gene: TRBD2
CDR3 DNA: TGCGCCAGCAGCTTGGGGCTAGCGGGCCCGGCAGGGGAGACCCAGTACTTC
CDR3 protein: CASSLGLAGPAGETQYF

clone size: -
J gene: TRBJ1-3
V gene: TRBV19
D gene: -
CDR3 DNA: TGTGCCAGTAGCCGACAGATCTCTGGAAACACCATATATTTT
CDR3 protein: CASSRQISGNTIYF

clone size: -
J gene: TRBJ2-1
V gene: TRBV11-2
D gene: TRBD2
CDR3 DNA: TGTGCCAGCAGTCGGACTAGCGGGAGGGCCAATGAGCAGTTCTTC
CDR3 protein: CASSRTSGRANEQFF

clone size: once
J gene: TRBJ2-5
V gene: TRBV7-9
D gene: TRBD2
CDR3 DNA: TGTGCCAGCAGCTTACCGGGACTAGCGGGGTTGGAGACCCAGTACTTC
CDR3 protein: CASSLPGLAGLETQYF

clone size: -
J gene: TRBJ2-7
V gene: TRBV6-5
D gene: TRBD1
CDR3 DNA: TGTGCCAGCAGGGGGACAGGGATCTACGAGCAGTACTTC
CDR3 protein: CASRGTGIYEQYF

clone size: -
J gene: TRBJ2-3
V gene: TRBV10-2
D gene: -
CDR3 DNA: TGCGCCAGCAGTGTAGCGGGCACAGATACGCAGTATTTT
CDR3 protein: CASSVAGTDTQYF

clone size: -
J gene: TRBJ2-6
V gene: TRBV21-1
D gene: -
CDR3 DNA: TGTGCCAGCAGCCTCTCCAGGGCTAGCTCTGGGGCCAACGTCCTGACTTTC
CDR3 protein: CASSLSRASSGANVLTF

clone size: -
J gene: TRBJ1-1
V gene: TRBV28
D gene: -
CDR3 DNA: TGTGCCAGTCACACTGCGGGGGTTATGAACACTGAAGCTTTCTTT
CDR3 protein: CASHTAGVMNTEAFF

clone size: once
J gene: TRBJ1-5
V gene: TRBV6-5
D gene: -
CDR3 DNA: TGTGCCAGCACCCCCGGGGGTAATCCCCAGCATTTT
CDR3 protein: CASTPGGNPQHF

clone size: few
J gene: TRBJ1-3
V gene: TRBV6-6
D gene: -
CDR3 DNA: TGTGCCAGCAGGGGGCCTGGAAACACCATATATTTT
CDR3 protein: CASRGPGNTIYF

clone size: -
J gene: TRBJ1-2
V gene: TRBV14
D gene: -
CDR3 DNA: TGTGCCAGCAGCCAAGCGGCCGGGACTAACTATGGCTACACCTTC
CDR3 protein: CASSQAAGTNYGYTF

clone size: -
J gene: TRBJ2-1
V gene: TRBV5-1
D gene: -
CDR3 DNA: TGCGCCAGCAGCTTGGACGGGGGGCGGCTCAATGAGCAGTTCTTC
CDR3 protein: CASSLDGGRLNEQFF

clone size: few
J gene: TRBJ1-1
V gene: TRBV7-9
D gene: -
CDR3 DNA: TGTGCCAGCAGCCCACAGGGAAACACTGAAGCTTTCTTT
CDR3 protein: CASSPQGNTEAFF

clone size: -
J gene: TRBJ1-5
V gene: TRBV27
D gene: -
CDR3 DNA: TGTGCCAGCAGTTTGGAGGGCTATGACAATCAGCCCCAGCATTTT
CDR3 protein: CASSLEGYDNQPQHF

clone size: -
J gene: TRBJ1-4
V gene: TRBV6-5
D gene: TRBD1
CDR3 DNA: TGTGCCAGCAGCCTAGACAGGGGGGACAATGAAAAACTGTTTTTT
CDR3 protein: CASSLDRGDNEKLFF

clone size: -
J gene: TRBJ1-2
V gene: TRBV6-2/TRBV6-3
D gene: -
CDR3 DNA: TGTGCCAGCAGTTACAACCCGGACAGCTATGGCTACACCTTC
CDR3 protein: CASSYNPDSYGYTF

clone size: -
J gene: TRBJ1-2
V gene: TRBV7-9
D gene: -
CDR3 DNA: TGTGCCAGCAGCTTAGATTGGGGGCACCATGGCTACACCTTC
CDR3 protein: CASSLDWGHHGYTF

clone size: -
J gene: TRBJ1-2
V gene: TRBV6-6
D gene: -
CDR3 DNA: TGTGCCAGCAGGGCCGCGGAGTTCTATGGCTACACCTTC
CDR3 protein: CASRAAEFYGYTF

clone size: -
J gene: TRBJ1-4
V gene: TRBV4-1
D gene: -
CDR3 DNA: TGCGCCAGCAGCCCCCAGGGGATAGCAACTAATGAAAAACTGTTTTTT
CDR3 protein: CASSPQGIATNEKLFF

clone size: -
J gene: TRBJ1-1
V gene: TRBV7-6
D gene: -
CDR3 DNA: TGTGCCAGCAGATCCGGACAGAACACTGAAGCTTTCTTT
CDR3 protein: CASRSGQNTEAFF

clone size: -
J gene: TRBJ1-2
V gene: TRBV10-3
D gene: TRBD1
CDR3 DNA: TGTGCCATCAGTGCCCAGGGGGCCGTCTCTGGCTACACCTTC
CDR3 protein: CAISAQGAVSGYTF

clone size: -
J gene: TRBJ2-5
V gene: TRBV10-1
D gene: -
CDR3 DNA: TGCGCCAGCAGTGTGGGGGGTAATCAAGAGACCCAGTACTTC
CDR3 protein: CASSVGGNQETQYF

clone size: -
J gene: TRBJ1-2
V gene: TRBV9
D gene: -
CDR3 DNA: TGTGCCAGCAGCGTAGCAAGCGGACGGGGAATAGATGGTGGCTACACCTTC
CDR3 protein: CASSVASGRGIDGGYTF

clone size: -
J gene: TRBJ1-4
V gene: TRBV2
D gene: TRBD1
CDR3 DNA: TGTGCCAGCAGAGGACAGGGAGGGGGAAATGAAAAACTGTTTTTT
CDR3 protein: CASRGQGGGNEKLFF

clone size: -
J gene: TRBJ1-4
V gene: TRBV19
D gene: TRBD1
CDR3 DNA: TGTGCCAGTAGTGCCGGGACAGCAACTAATGAAAAACTGTTTTTT
CDR3 protein: CASSAGTATNEKLFF

clone size: -
J gene: TRBJ1-6
V gene: TRBV2
D gene: TRBD1
CDR3 DNA: TGTGCCAGCAGTGATAGGGGACAGCCCACACCCCTCCACTTT
CDR3 protein: CASSDRGQPTPLHF

clone size: -
J gene: TRBJ1-2
V gene: TRBV28
D gene: TRBD1
CDR3 DNA: TGTGCCAGCAGCGACAGGGGCCGGATCTATGGCTACACCTTC
CDR3 protein: CASSDRGRIYGYTF

clone size: -
J gene: TRBJ2-7
V gene: TRBV2
D gene: -
CDR3 DNA: TGTGCCAGCAGTGAAGTAAACGAGCAGTACTTC
CDR3 protein: CASSEVNEQYF

clone size: -
J gene: TRBJ1-4
V gene: TRBV7-7
D gene: -
CDR3 DNA: TGTGCCAGCAGCTTAATAACGGGTGAAAAACTGTTTTTT
CDR3 protein: CASSLITGEKLFF

clone size: -
J gene: TRBJ2-3
V gene: TRBV10-1
D gene: -
CDR3 DNA: TGCGCCAGCAGTGAGGAGGGCAGGAGCACAGATACGCAGTATTTT
CDR3 protein: CASSEEGRSTDTQYF

clone size: -
J gene: TRBJ1-3
V gene: TRBV27
D gene: TRBD1
CDR3 DNA: TGTGCCAGCAGTCGACAGGGGCCCTATGGAGGAAACACCATATATTTT
CDR3 protein: CASSRQGPYGGNTIYF

clone size: -
J gene: TRBJ2-5
V gene: TRBV2
D gene: -
CDR3 DNA: TGTGCCAGCAGTGAAGTAGGGGCCTCGCAAGAGACCCAGTACTTC
CDR3 protein: CASSEVGASQETQYF

clone size: -
J gene: TRBJ2-1
V gene: TRBV5-4
D gene: -
CDR3 DNA: TGTGCCAGCAGCTTGGATAGTTACTACAATGAGCAGTTCTTC
CDR3 protein: CASSLDSYYNEQFF

clone size: -
J gene: TRBJ1-1
V gene: TRBV19
D gene: -
CDR3 DNA: TGTGCCAGTATGACCCCAGGGATCGCTGAAGCTTTCTTT
CDR3 protein: CASMTPGIAEAFF

clone size: -
J gene: TRBJ2-7
V gene: TRBV27
D gene: TRBD2
CDR3 DNA: TGTGCCAGCAGACTGGCGGGAGTCCCGGTATCCTACGAGCAGTACTTC
CDR3 protein: CASRLAGVPVSYEQYF

clone size: -
J gene: TRBJ1-2
V gene: TRBV28
D gene: -
CDR3 DNA: TGTGCCAGCAGCCCCCGGACATTTAACTATGGCTACACCTTC
CDR3 protein: CASSPRTFNYGYTF

clone size: once
J gene: TRBJ2-7
V gene: TRBV5-1
D gene: TRBD2
CDR3 DNA: TGCGCCAGCAGCTTGGATGCGGGGGGCGAGCAGTACTTC
CDR3 protein: CASSLDAGGEQYF

clone size: -
J gene: TRBJ1-2
V gene: TRBV3-1/TRBV3-2
D gene: TRBD1
CDR3 DNA: TGTGCCAGCAGCCCAGGGACAGGCAACAACTATGGCTACACCTTC
CDR3 protein: CASSPGTGNNYGYTF

clone size: -
J gene: TRBJ2-3
V gene: TRBV5-1
D gene: TRBD2
CDR3 DNA: TGCGCCAGCAGCTTGCCCCATTCGACTAGCGGGAGTTCGAATGGAGTCACAGATACGCAGTATTTT
CDR3 protein: CASSLPHSTSGSSNGVTDTQYF

clone size: -
J gene: TRBJ1-1
V gene: TRBV7-2
D gene: -
CDR3 DNA: TGTGCCAGCAGCCCAGGACTGCATGGGGCTTTCTTT
CDR3 protein: CASSPGLHGAFF

clone size: -
J gene: TRBJ2-1
V gene: TRBV19
D gene: TRBD2
CDR3 DNA: TGTGCCAGTAGTGACCAAGCGGGACTAGCGGGGGACAATGAGCAGTTCTTC
CDR3 protein: CASSDQAGLAGDNEQFF

clone size: -
J gene: TRBJ1-1
V gene: TRBV5-8
D gene: -
CDR3 DNA: TGTGCCAGCAGCTTGCGGACACGGAACACTGAAGCTTTCTTT
CDR3 protein: CASSLRTRNTEAFF

clone size: -
J gene: TRBJ1-1
V gene: TRBV6-2/TRBV6-3
D gene: TRBD1
CDR3 DNA: TGTGCCAGCAGTGAGCACCGGGACAGCGAAAAAGAAGCTTTCTTT
CDR3 protein: CASSEHRDSEKEAFF

clone size: -
J gene: TRBJ2-7
V gene: TRBV6-5
D gene: TRBD1
CDR3 DNA: TGTGCCAGCAGTTACTCCTCCGGGACAGGGGGCTACGAGCAGTACTTC
CDR3 protein: CASSYSSGTGGYEQYF

clone size: -
J gene: TRBJ2-4
V gene: TRBV5-4
D gene: TRBD2
CDR3 DNA: TGTGCCAGCAGCTTGAGCGGGAGGGCCAAAAACATTCAGTACTTC
CDR3 protein: CASSLSGRAKNIQYF

clone size: -
J gene: TRBJ2-7
V gene: TRBV6-6
D gene: TRBD2
CDR3 DNA: TGTGCCAGCCAAAAGAGCGGGGACCACGAGCAGTACTTC
CDR3 protein: CASQKSGDHEQYF

clone size: -
J gene: TRBJ1-1
V gene: TRBV6-1
D gene: -
CDR3 DNA: TGTGCCAGCAGTGACCAACCAGGGGTTACTGAAGCTTTCTTT
CDR3 protein: CASSDQPGVTEAFF

clone size: -
J gene: TRBJ1-6
V gene: TRBV5-1
D gene: TRBD1
CDR3 DNA: TGCGCCAGCAGACGACAGGGGGCTGGTGTTAATTCACCCCTCCACTTT
CDR3 protein: CASRRQGAGVNSPLHF

clone size: -
J gene: TRBJ2-7
V gene: TRBV12-3/TRBV12-4
D gene: TRBD1
CDR3 DNA: TGTGCCAGCAGTCGGGACAGAATCTACGAGCAGTACTTC
CDR3 protein: CASSRDRIYEQYF

clone size: -
J gene: TRBJ1-3
V gene: TRBV30
D gene: -
CDR3 DNA: TGTGCCTGGAGTCCACCCGCCTGGAGAAATGGAAACACCATATATTTT
CDR3 protein: CAWSPPAWRNGNTIYF

clone size: -
J gene: TRBJ2-7
V gene: TRBV10-3
D gene: TRBD1
CDR3 DNA: TGTGCCATCAGCGACAGGGCATACTACGAGCAGTACTTC
CDR3 protein: CAISDRAYYEQYF

clone size: -
J gene: TRBJ1-1
V gene: TRBV5-1
D gene: -
CDR3 DNA: TGCGCCAGCAGCTTGCAATTGGCCACAGCCGTGAACACTGAAGCTTTCTTT
CDR3 protein: CASSLQLATAVNTEAFF

clone size: -
J gene: TRBJ1-5
V gene: TRBV10-2
D gene: -
CDR3 DNA: TGCGCCAGCAGTGAGAGCCCGGGGGGCAATCAGCCCCAGCATTTT
CDR3 protein: CASSESPGGNQPQHF

clone size: -
J gene: TRBJ2-5
V gene: TRBV12-2
D gene: -
CDR3 DNA: TGTGCAAGTCGCTCAGGGACTAGCGGGGTACAAGAGACCCAGTACTTC
CDR3 protein: CASRSGTSGVQETQYF

clone size: -
J gene: TRBJ2-2
V gene: TRBV5-6
D gene: TRBD2
CDR3 DNA: TGTGCCAGCAGGGGACTAGCGGGGGGCACCGGGGAGCTGTTTTTT
CDR3 protein: CASRGLAGGTGELFF

clone size: -
J gene: TRBJ2-7
V gene: TRBV5-4
D gene: TRBD1
CDR3 DNA: TGTGCCAGCAGCTTCTTTGGGACAGGGAGCTACGAGCAGTACTTC
CDR3 protein: CASSFFGTGSYEQYF

clone size: -
J gene: TRBJ1-2
V gene: TRBV5-1
D gene: -
CDR3 DNA: TGCGCCAGCAGCTTGGGCTATCTACAGGGTCGAGTAGGGAGCTATGGCTACACCTTC
CDR3 protein: CASSLGYLQGRVGSYGYTF

clone size: -
J gene: TRBJ2-7
V gene: TRBV30
D gene: -
CDR3 DNA: TGTGCCTGGAGTGTGAGATACGAGCAGTACTTC
CDR3 protein: CAWSVRYEQYF

clone size: -
J gene: TRBJ1-3
V gene: TRBV11-2
D gene: -
CDR3 DNA: TGTGCCAGCAGCCCAAGACAGGCCAACACCATATATTTT
CDR3 protein: CASSPRQANTIYF

clone size: -
J gene: TRBJ1-1
V gene: TRBV10-3
D gene: TRBD1
CDR3 DNA: TGTGCCATCAACGCGGGACAGGGAATAACTGAAGCTTTCTTT
CDR3 protein: CAINAGQGITEAFF